One and the same sample provided the 20 T cell receptor beta chains below, sequenced in a study of T cell changes during pregnancy in multiple sclerosis. The table came from immunoSEQ multiplex PCR; TCRdb's copy has only in-frame clones and leaves some out. This table holds some 70,000 clones, less than 95% found once. Here the sequenced sample was peripheral blood, taken in the second trimester of pregnancy. These receptors originate from a female donor with multiple sclerosis, enrolled in a pregnancy study.

V gene TRBV2 combines with J gene TRBJ1-1; the match to TRBD1 covers 9 bases. V lost 7 bases to trimming and J lost 4 bases; unmatched junction nucleotides: 10. CDR1 and CDR2 (germline): SNHLY, FYNNEI. The CDR3 spans 15 residues. This chain's CDR3 is CASNFGTGTGTEAFF. CDR3 sequence (DNA): TGTGCCAGCAATTTTGGGACAGGGACAGGCACTGAAGCTTTCTTT. Complete variable domain (other parts from reference TRBV2 and TRBJ1-1): EPEVTQTPSHQVTQMGQEVILRCVPISNHLYFYWYRQILGQKVEFLVSFYNNEISEKSEIFDDQFSVERPDGSNFTLKIRSTKLEDSAMYFCASNFGTGTGTEAFFGQGTRLTVV.

The rearrangement joins TRBV7-3 to TRBJ1-2; tentatively, D is TRBD1 (5 bases). V was trimmed by 2 bases and J by 2 bases, leaving 6 bases between them. Germline lookup yields CDR1 SGHTA and CDR2 FQGTGA. The CDR3 runs 13 residues. The CDR3 protein is CASSLPGNYGYTF. The CDR3 DNA reads as TGTGCCAGCAGCTTACCAGGGAACTATGGCTACACCTTC.

The gene calls are TRBV18 and TRBJ2-1, with 8 bases matching TRBD2. Germline V gives CDR1 KGHSH, CDR2 LQKENI. The CDR3 extends over 16 amino acids. The trim removed 3 bases at V and 5 bases at J, leaving 9 bases unmatched. The CDR3 loop is CASSPISLGGDNEQFF. The CDR3 nucleotides read TGTGCCAGCTCACCCATCTCACTCGGGGGGGACAATGAGCAGTTCTTC.

The chain combines TRBV2 with TRBJ2-3, with 16 bases fitting TRBD2. The CDR3 length is 18 residues. Germline-derived CDR1 and CDR2 are SNHLY and FYNNEI. Trimming at V came to 6 bases and at J to 3 bases, leaving 9 bases not matched to a gene. The CDR3 coding sequence is TGTGCCAGCAGGCCGGGACTAGCGGGGGGGCCCGAGACAGATACGCAGTATTTT. This sequence encodes CASRPGLAGGPETDTQYF.

The gene calls are TRBV19 and TRBJ2-1; 13 positions agree with TRBD2. V dropped 5 bases and J dropped 3; count of bases not matched to a gene: 1. Germline assignment: CDR1 LNHDA and CDR2 SQIVND (reference sequence). The CDR3 totals 15 residues. CDR3 region: CASSRLAGGYNEQFF. The DNA of the CDR3 is TGTGCCAGTAGTCGACTAGCGGGGGGCTACAATGAGCAGTTCTTC.

The CDR3 spells CASSLSSGGLYEQFF. The CDR3 DNA reads as TGTGCCAGCAGCTTATCTAGCGGGGGGTTGTATGAGCAGTTCTTC. The gene calls are TRBV7-3 and TRBJ2-1; TRBD2 matches 11 bases. V trimming: 2 bases; J trimming: 8 bases; junction bases outside the gene matches: 5. Germline V gene sequence: CDR1 SGHTA, CDR2 FQGTGA. The CDR3 spans 15 residues.

V and J are TRBV9 and TRBJ2-1; D unclear. Trimming took 6 bases from V and 6 from J, leaving 13 bases between them. This CDR3 is 13 amino acids long. Germline loops: CDR1 SGDLS, CDR2 YYNGEE. CDR3 protein: CASNAASGNEQFF. CDR3 in DNA: TGTGCCAGCAACGCCGCGAGTGGCAATGAGCAGTTCTTC. Full variable domain (rest looked up from reference TRBV9 and TRBJ2-1): DSGVTQTPKHLITATGQRVTLRCSPRSGDLSVYWYQQSLDQGLQFLIQYYNGEERAKGNILERFSAQQFPDLHSELNLSSLELGDSALYFCASNAASGNEQFFGPGTRLTVL.

The chain recombines TRBV6-1 with TRBJ1-5; D gene ambiguous. Trimming removed 4 bases from V and 2 bases from J, with 12 bases in between. This CDR3 has 15 residues. CDR1 MNHNS and CDR2 SASEGT come from the germline V gene. The CDR3, as DNA: TGTGCCAGCAGTGTGACCTTGGGAGGCAATCAGCCCCAGCATTTT. It specifies CASSVTLGGNQPQHF.

V gene TRBV27 combines with J gene TRBJ2-7; 8 bases are shared with TRBD1. The V and J ends lost 5 bases and 1 base, in that order; junction bases with no gene match: 7. CDR1 is MNHEY, CDR2 SMNVEV, per germline (reference sequence). The CDR3 is 15 residues long. The CDR3 sequence: CASSKTRDRSYEQYF. The CDR3 DNA is TGTGCCAGCAGTAAAACCCGGGACAGGTCCTACGAGCAGTACTTC.

CDR3 coding DNA: TGCGCCAGCAGCCTGTGGCGGGGGAACCAAGAGACCCAGTACTTC. Its protein product is CASSLWRGNQETQYF. V is TRBV4-3 and J is TRBJ2-5; 7 positions match TRBD2. J was trimmed by 0 bases and V by 4 bases; bases with no gene match: 5. This CDR3 spans 15 amino acids. The germline CDR1 and CDR2 sequences are LGHNA and YSLEER.

The chain recombines TRBV7-6 with TRBJ1-5; 10 positions match TRBD1. Trimming removed 1 base from V and 3 bases from J; junction bases left unmatched: 3. The CDR3 spans 16 residues. The germline CDR1 and CDR2 sequences are SGHVS and FNYEAQ. CDR3 loop: CASSLETGGNNQPQHF. The CDR3 DNA reads TGTGCCAGCAGCTTAGAGACAGGGGGCAACAATCAGCCCCAGCATTTT.

The chain recombines TRBV5-1 with TRBJ2-5, with TRBD1 identical over 8 bases. The CDR3 is 13 amino acids. Germline assignment: CDR1 SGHRS and CDR2 YFSETQ. V lost 2 bases, J lost 11 bases, and 8 bases stayed unmatched. DNA for the CDR3: TGCGCCAGCAGCTTATCTGGACAGGGAGAGCAGTACTTC. It translates to CASSLSGQGEQYF.

The gene calls are TRBV2 and TRBJ1-2; D unresolved. The germline V gene encodes CDR1 SNHLY and CDR2 FYNNEI. The V end lost 3 bases, the J end lost 7 bases, and 15 bases lay between the germline ends. The CDR3 spans 14 residues. The CDR3 is CASSEEPIGGGYTF. The CDR3 coding sequence is TGTGCCAGCAGTGAGGAGCCAATAGGCGGTGGCTACACCTTC.

The rearrangement uses TRBV25-1 and TRBJ1-2; D is possibly TRBD1 (5 bases). The V end was cut by 1 base, the J end by 6 bases, with 18 bases between. The CDR3 is made up of 16 amino acids. Germline CDR1 is MGHDK and CDR2 is SYGVNS. The CDR3 DNA sequence: TGTGCCAGCAGTGAATTCTTCAGGGCGCCGGAGAATGGCTACACCTTC. Translation gives CASSEFFRAPENGYTF.

CDR3 loop: CASSLILQAEAFF. In DNA form, the CDR3 reads TGTGCCAGCAGCTTAATATTGCAGGCTGAAGCTTTCTTT. The rearrangement links TRBV7-3 to TRBJ1-1, with unresolved D. The CDR3 contains 13 residues. Trimming took off 1 base at V and 6 bases at J, with 9 bases between the two ends. CDR1 is SGHTA and CDR2 is FQGTGA in the germline V gene.

The chain is built from TRBV9 and TRBJ2-7; D call uncertain. CDR1 and CDR2 from the germline V gene are SGDLS and YYNGEE. The CDR3 spans 14 residues. V was trimmed by 0 bases and J by 0 bases, leaving 7 bases between them. The DNA of the CDR3 is TGTGCCAGCAGCGTAGGCAGTGTCTCCTACGAGCAGTACTTC. Its protein product is CASSVGSVSYEQYF.

This clone was observed a single time. The genes are TRBV5-4 and TRBJ1-1; possibly TRBD1 for D (6 bases). This CDR3 has 13 amino acids. Per germline, CDR1 SGHNT and CDR2 YYREEE (reference sequence). V gave up 4 bases and J gave up 1 base, with 8 bases separating them. The CDR3 spells CASSPGQNTEAFF. DNA of the CDR3: TGTGCCAGCAGCCCGGGACAGAACACTGAAGCTTTCTTT.

The CDR3 region is CASSFGRGGTDTQYF. The CDR3 DNA reads as TGTGCCAGCAGCTTTGGGCGGGGGGGCACAGATACGCAGTATTTT. This chain uses TRBV7-2 with TRBJ2-3, with TRBD2 identical over 8 bases. The CDR3 consists of 15 residues. CDR1 is SGHTA, CDR2 FQGNSA, per germline. Losses at the gene ends were 3 bases for V and 1 base for J; bases not matched to a gene: 3.

This clone occurred a few times. The V call is TRBV5-8, the J call TRBJ1-1; 10 positions agree with TRBD1. Germline V gene data show CDR1 as SGHTS and CDR2 as YDEGEE. This CDR3 contains 15 residues. The V and J ends lost 0 bases and 9 bases, in that order; junction bases with no gene match: 8. CDR3: CASSLVLTGGWKAFF. CDR3 bases: TGTGCCAGCAGCTTGGTCTTGACAGGGGGCTGGAAAGCTTTCTTT.

The V gene is TRBV7-2, the J gene TRBJ2-7, with TRBD2 as a possible D gene (5 bases). V lost 5 bases and J 0 bases, leaving 11 bases between the germline ends. Germline loops: CDR1 SGHTA, CDR2 FQGNSA. CDR3 size: 14 residues. CDR3 nucleotide sequence: TGTGCCAGCAGCCCGCCCGGACTCTCCTACGAGCAGTACTTC. It translates to CASSPPGLSYEQYF.